This T cell receptor beta chain originates from a study of shared clonotypes between healthy human individuals (TCRdb year 2020). About the full investigation: The cohort comprised a couple of women and a few men aged 18 to 49 years. Per donor, three plates each were used for CD4 naive and CD4 memory, two for CD8 naive, and one for CD8 memory. Blood TCR repertoires of about five healthy adults were deeply sequenced to estimate repertoire size and the extent of clonotype sharing between individuals. Different laboratories and diverse techniques were used to prepare libraries and sequence TCR repertoires, to increase sequencing depth and limit assay-specific biases. Between about 0.94 and 8.9 billion PBMCs per donor were obtained by leukapheresis.

Based on the germline V gene, the CDR1 and CDR2 sequences are SGHVS and FNYEAQ. From the cysteine through the phenylalanine, the CDR3 covers 15 amino acids. Only CDR3 DNA is held: 45 bases, read in frame from base 1. V is cut back by 5 bases and J by 3 bases, with 5 bases in the junction unmatched. A remark on this clone: There is no known antigen for this receptor. No clone much larger than this one lies a single base away; base qualities are absent.

Paper-wide results and their limitations: Incomplete sequencing was indicated by rarefaction of sorted-subset datasets, despite the large sequencing depth. Pairwise subsampling led to the expectation that sequencing depth would affect the degree of clonotype sharing among donors. Roughly 5.2% of naive CD4, 3% to 4% of naive CD8, approximately 2.2% of memory CD4, and about 0.4% of memory CD8 clonotypes were shared across several donors. Sampling was limited to blood, and TCR repertoires in tissue likely differ from TCR repertoires in blood. Because the study included a small number of donors, the genetic and exposure-history diversity represented was limited. Naive subsets generally had larger estimated clonotype richness than memory subsets did. Clonotypes shared by all four sorted-subset donors showed higher generation probabilities than non-shared clonotypes.

TCR CDR3 regions were amplified from genomic DNA by multiplex PCR using the deep immunoSEQ assay. For each cell subset, the extracted genomic DNA was distributed evenly across all wells of several immunoSEQ 96-well plates, and each plate served as one replicate. For sorted subsets, approximately 0.2 ug of genomic DNA, equivalent to some 30,000 T cell genomes, went into each replicate PCR. Purified libraries were quantified with a Qubit 3.0 fluorometer, sized on a Bioanalyzer 2100, and re-quantified with the KAPA Library Quantification kit. Each immunoSEQ 96-well plate was sequenced on its own single-read 150-cycle Illumina NextSeq 550 flow cell. The study's processing was this. Because the immunoSEQ output held only junctional sequences and lacked quality scores, the filtering could not match the filtering applied to full-length reads. To assign V/J genes and CDR3, sequences were annotated against IMGT germline references using PyIR, a Python wrapper for IgBLAST v1.9. Reads with weak V/J assignments (E-value above 1e-6), missing CDR3, stop codons, out-of-frame junctions, or ambiguous translated residues were removed. A V3J clonotype was defined by an identical inferred V gene, J gene, and CDR3 amino acid sequence. To compute the percentage overlap between repertoires, the number of shared unique clonotypes was divided by the size of the smaller repertoire. Richness of each repertoire was evaluated using RTK rarefaction, the Chao1 estimator, and Recon v2.1 estimates of unobserved clonotypes. For all TCRbeta clonotypes obtained by the gDNA method from a few donors, generation probabilities were computed with OLGA. TCRdb took over this immuneACCESS table, retaining in-frame rearrangements with V and J assigned. Such tables are incomplete; in checked studies, under half of the missing clones stem from an unresolved V gene, and the remainder is unexplained. V and J calls and clone size follow that table, whereas D and trimming were derived from the DNA. The sample table contains about 1.5 million clones; only one count was recorded for nearly 99% of them. 0.45% of the sample lies in the top ten.

Healthy HIV-negative adults with no recently reported acute infections or vaccinations were included as donors. Every donor was a Caucasian adult living in Nashville, Tennessee, USA. Magnetic negative selection was used to enrich CD4+ T cells, after which naive cells were positively selected on CD45RA and the negative fraction became the memory subset. After blood collection by leukapheresis, PBMCs were isolated using Ficoll-Histopaque density gradient centrifugation and then cryopreserved in the vapor phase of liquid nitrogen. Purity and quantity of every magnetically sorted T cell population were checked by analytical flow cytometry. Genomic DNA was isolated from every sorted fraction and measured by UV absorbance on a Nanodrop 2000c.

The sample taken for sequencing was naive CD4+ T cells sorted from blood. The cell subset or site label on this specimen signifies: CD45RA+ positively selected. The sequence was obtained from a man aged 30-40 years in good health. The chain is made from TRBV7-6 and TRBJ1-3; the central 9 bases match TRBD1. Here is the DNA: TGTGCCAGCAGCACGGGGGACAGGGTTGGAAACACCATATATTTT. Translated, this gives CASSTGDRVGNTIYF.